The 20 T cell receptor beta chains given below trace back to one sample, sequenced in a study of T cell clones after liver transplantation. Some clones are missing from TCRdb's copy, which holds only in-frame ones; the method was immunoSEQ multiplex PCR. The table has tens of thousands of clones, nearly 80% seen once; the top ten hold 30% to 40%. This material consisted of CD8+ T cells from blood, taken less than 70 months after liver transplant. These receptors originate from a human patient who received a liver transplant. A share of the T cells may be of graft donor origin.

The count of this clone is one. The chain couples TRBV10-3 to TRBJ2-7, with D perhaps being TRBD1 or TRBD2 (6 bases each). Trimming took off 0 bases at V and 4 bases at J, with 16 bases between the two ends. This CDR3 has 16 amino acids. Germline-derived CDR1 and CDR2 are ENHRY and SYGVKD. CDR3 coding DNA: TGTGCCATCAGTGAGTCGACAACCGGGGGCAGATACGAGCAGTACTTC. Translating gives CAISESTTGGRYEQYF.

This chain connects TRBV25-1 to TRBJ2-7; D gene unclear. Germline V CDR1 and CDR2: MGHDK, SYGVNS. Trimming cost V 6 bases and J 4 bases, with 10 bases left between them. This CDR3 has 12 amino acids. CDR3 sequence (DNA): TGTGCCAGCAGCGAAGCCTCTTACGAGCAGTACTTC. It is translated as CASSEASYEQYF.

The CDR3 is CASSPGYEQYF. The CDR3 DNA is TGTGCCAGCAGCCCCGGCTACGAGCAGTACTTC. The chain joins TRBV7-6 to TRBJ2-7; D is unresolved. The CDR3 loop spans 11 amino acids. Trimming left V 5 bases short and J 3 bases short, with 5 bases between. Germline V lookup: CDR1 SGHVS, CDR2 FNYEAQ.

The rearrangement links TRBV28 to TRBJ2-7; no definite D call. Trimming pared 6 bases from V and 3 bases from J, leaving 9 bases between. The CDR3 runs 12 residues. CDR1 is MDHEN and CDR2 is SYDVKM in the germline V gene. CDR3 protein: CASSRPGYEQYF. DNA of the CDR3: TGTGCCAGCAGCCGACCGGGCTACGAGCAGTACTTC.

The CDR3 DNA reads as TGTGCCAGCAGTTCCATCGGGCAGCTCCCTGGAAACACCATATATTTT. Its translation is CASSSIGQLPGNTIYF. V gene TRBV6-5 combines with J gene TRBJ1-3; D is unresolved. CDR3 length: 16 residues. Germline values: CDR1 MNHEY, CDR2 SVGAGI. V lost 4 bases, J lost 2 bases, and 15 bases lay in between.

About this clone: The junction does not match germline at one end; this may be a read error. The gene calls are TRBV7-9 and TRBJ2-7; D could derive from TRBD1 or TRBD2 (5 bases each). Germline V lookup: CDR1 SEHNR, CDR2 FQNEAQ (reference sequence). This CDR3 is 15 amino acids long. The CDR3: CASSFMTGTSHEQYF. The CDR3 DNA sequence: TGTGCCAGCAGCTTCATGACGGGGACCTCCCACGAGCAGTACTTC.

The chain couples TRBV5-4 to TRBJ2-7; possible D gene TRBD1, 5 bases. CDR3 length: 13 residues. The V end lost 0 bases, the J end lost 7 bases, and 11 bases lay between the germline ends. Germline V lookup: CDR1 SGHNT, CDR2 YYREEE (reference sequence). For the CDR3, the DNA is TGTGCCAGCAGCTTGGGAAGGGGAAGGGAGCAGTACTTC. Residues: CASSLGRGREQYF.

This sequence joins TRBV6-6 and TRBJ1-1, with D unresolved. The CDR3 has 14 amino acids. From germline, CDR1 is MNHNY and CDR2 SVGAGI (reference sequence). Between the trimmed V and J ends, which lost 2 bases and 4 bases, there was a span of 11 bases. Here the CDR3 reads CASSYAGVGTEAFF. The CDR3 nucleotides read TGTGCCAGCAGTTACGCCGGGGTCGGCACTGAAGCTTTCTTT.

This clone was recorded at least ten times. V gene TRBV9 combines with J gene TRBJ1-1; TRBD1 agrees at 8 bases. Germline lookup yields CDR1 SGDLS and CDR2 YYNGEE. The CDR3 consists of 16 residues. With 0 bases clipped from V and 0 bases from J, the junction kept 4 bases outside the gene matches. CDR3 region: CASSVEAGGLNTEAFF. DNA of the CDR3: TGTGCCAGCAGCGTAGAAGCAGGGGGCCTGAACACTGAAGCTTTCTTT.

The chain carries TRBV6-5 and TRBJ1-1, with D possibly being TRBD1 (5 bases). Trimming removed 6 bases at V and 8 bases at J, with 19 bases between. CDR1 and CDR2 from the germline V gene are MNHEY and SVGAGI. The CDR3 totals 14 residues. The CDR3 spells CASRTTGIQGEAFF. The CDR3 nucleotides are TGTGCCAGCAGGACGACCGGGATTCAGGGAGAAGCTTTCTTT.

The genes are TRBV19 and TRBJ1-1; D is possibly TRBD1 (6 bases). The CDR3 is 15 amino acids. Trimming removed 10 bases from V and 1 base from J, with 19 bases in between. Germline V lookup: CDR1 LNHDA, CDR2 SQIVND (reference sequence). CDR3 region: CAIAKFEGQNTEAFF. The CDR3 region has the DNA TGTGCCATCGCAAAATTCGAGGGACAGAACACTGAAGCTTTCTTT.

This clone was seen only once. The V and J genes are TRBV11-2 and TRBJ2-2; maybe TRBD1 (5 bases). The CDR3 covers 15 residues. V shed 4 bases and J shed 3 bases, with 12 bases lying between them. The germline CDR1 and CDR2 sequences are SGHAT and FQNNGV. CDR3 bases: TGTGCCAGCAGCTCATCAGGGCCTCACACCGGGGAGCTGTTTTTT. It is translated as CASSSSGPHTGELFF. Supplemented by reference TRBV11-2 and TRBJ2-2, the full variable domain reads EAGVAQSPRYKIIEKRQSVAFWCNPISGHATLYWYQQILGQGPKLLIQFQNNGVVDDSQLPKDRFSAERLKGVDSTLKIQPAKLEDSAVYLCASSSSGPHTGELFFGEGSRLTVL.

The chain couples TRBV10-1 to TRBJ1-4; unclear D gene. The V gene lost 6 bases and the J gene lost 0 bases, with 14 bases spanning the gap. The V gene's germline CDR1 is WNHNN and CDR2 SYGVQD (reference sequence). There are 16 residues in the CDR3. The CDR3 DNA is TGCGCCAGCAGAAAGACCGGAATAGCAACTAATGAAAAACTGTTTTTT. Translation gives CASRKTGIATNEKLFF.

The sample holds one count of this clone. This chain joins TRBV11-3 and TRBJ2-2; 9 positions agree with TRBD1. The CDR3 runs 16 residues. Germline V gene sequence: CDR1 SGHNT, CDR2 YENEEA. J was trimmed by 5 bases and V by 5 bases; bases with no gene match: 9. The CDR3 region is CASSPGQGDDTGELFF. The CDR3 nucleotides read TGTGCCAGCAGCCCGGGACAGGGTGATGATACCGGGGAGCTGTTTTTT.

The V gene is TRBV9, the J gene TRBJ2-1, with 7 positions matching TRBD1. The trim removed 3 bases at V and 4 bases at J, leaving 10 bases unmatched. The CDR3 length is 16 residues. The germline CDR1 and CDR2 sequences are SGDLS and YYNGEE. CDR3 DNA: TGTGCCAGCAGCGGGTGGGGGACAGATCCTTACAATGAGCAGTTCTTC. Amino acids: CASSGWGTDPYNEQFF. Complete variable domain (other parts from reference TRBV9 and TRBJ2-1): DSGVTQTPKHLITATGQRVTLRCSPRSGDLSVYWYQQSLDQGLQFLIQYYNGEERAKGNILERFSAQQFPDLHSELNLSSLELGDSALYFCASSGWGTDPYNEQFFGPGTRLTVL.

This clone showed up just once. The chain is built from TRBV27 and TRBJ1-1; TRBD1 matches 10 bases. The CDR3 is made up of 17 amino acids. J lost 1 base, V lost 0 bases, and 5 bases had no gene match. CDR1 is MNHEY and CDR2 is SMNVEV in the germline V gene (reference sequence). CDR3 sequence reads: CASSLSGQGSANTEAFF. The CDR3 DNA reads TGTGCCAGCAGTTTATCGGGACAGGGGTCCGCGAACACTGAAGCTTTCTTT.

This clone turned up a few times. V gene TRBV7-8 combines with J gene TRBJ1-5; no clear D gene. The V gene's germline CDR1 is SGHVS and CDR2 FQNEAQ. V was shortened by 7 bases and J by 7 bases, with 17 bases between the two germline ends. The CDR3 runs 14 residues. The CDR3 protein is CASTPGPGAQPQHF. CDR3 sequence (DNA): TGTGCCAGCACCCCAGGCCCGGGAGCACAGCCCCAGCATTTT.

This rearrangement joins TRBV30 to TRBJ1-1, with D unresolved. V was trimmed by 4 bases and J by 10 bases, leaving 22 bases between them. The CDR3 extends over 14 amino acids. Germline CDR1 reads GTSNPN; CDR2 reads SVGIG (reference sequence). CDR3 loop: CAWNAKSPYLGAFF. In DNA form, the CDR3 reads TGTGCCTGGAATGCTAAATCCCCTTACCTGGGAGCTTTCTTT.

The chain couples TRBV4-2 to TRBJ1-1, with TRBD1 matching over 7 bases. The CDR3 spans 13 residues. Germline V lookup: CDR1 LGHNA, CDR2 YNFKEQ. V gave up 6 bases and J gave up 4 bases; unmatched junction bases: 5. The CDR3: CASRSGGSTEAFF. As DNA, the CDR3 is TGTGCCAGCAGGTCAGGGGGTAGCACTGAAGCTTTCTTT.

The rearrangement uses TRBV6-4 and TRBJ1-5; D might be TRBD1 (6 bases). The CDR3 runs 16 residues. V dropped 4 bases and J dropped 6 bases, with 19 bases sitting between them. Germline values: CDR1 MRHNA, CDR2 SNTAGT. CDR3 region: CASSATTGIRRQPQHF. As DNA, the CDR3 is TGTGCCAGCAGTGCAACGACAGGTATTAGGCGTCAGCCCCAGCATTTT.